This entry describes one T cell receptor (beta chain). Under the authors' procedure: How many nucleated cells were present was estimated from reference gene primer amplification. Libraries were prepared by immunoSEQ multiplex PCR; TCRdb keeps only in-frame clonotypes and omits some of them. Clone size and the V and J calls come from that table; the DNA yielded D and trimming. Seen here are under 85,000 clones, about 86% observed once, and the top ten hold over 15%. The record originates from a study of blood T cell repertoires in COVID-19. Study-wide context: Acute and convalescent COVID-19 samples came from the United States, Italy and Spain. In each case, the material was cDNA or gDNA derived from T cells, B-cell-depleted T cells, or PBMCs.

V was clipped by 2 bases and J by 1 base, with 11 bases between them. The CDR3 spans 15 residues. CDR1 and CDR2 (germline): MNHEY, SVGAGI. Sequenced input: peripheral blood. The clonotype originates from a man older than 75 in a cohort sampled during active COVID-19. The V call is TRBV6-5, the J call TRBJ1-1; possibly TRBD1 for D (5 bases). The CDR3 DNA sequence: TGTGCCAGCAGTTACGACGCTGGGGCGAACACTGAAGCTTTCTTT. Protein product: CASSYDAGANTEAFF.